This T cell receptor beta chain emerged from a study of CD8+ T cells in alopecia areata. In its sample, this clone was seen once. Sequencing templates came from extracted RNA that was reverse transcribed into cDNA. The method was immunoSEQ multiplex PCR; TCRdb's version includes in-frame clones alone and lacks a portion of them. The sample records fewer than 200,000 clones, approximately 70% being singletons. This clonotype was sampled from a human donor with alopecia areata. Specimen: CD8+ T cells sorted from blood, collected at week 0.

The DNA of the CDR3 is TGTGCCAGCAGCCAAGATGTTTGGGGGACACCCCTCCACTTT. It is translated as CASSQDVWGTPLHF. The chain joins TRBV14 to TRBJ1-6; the D gene is possibly TRBD1 (5 bases). This CDR3 is 14 amino acids long. Germline V gene sequence: CDR1 SGHDN, CDR2 FVKESK. Trimming pared 0 bases from V and 11 bases from J, leaving 11 bases between.